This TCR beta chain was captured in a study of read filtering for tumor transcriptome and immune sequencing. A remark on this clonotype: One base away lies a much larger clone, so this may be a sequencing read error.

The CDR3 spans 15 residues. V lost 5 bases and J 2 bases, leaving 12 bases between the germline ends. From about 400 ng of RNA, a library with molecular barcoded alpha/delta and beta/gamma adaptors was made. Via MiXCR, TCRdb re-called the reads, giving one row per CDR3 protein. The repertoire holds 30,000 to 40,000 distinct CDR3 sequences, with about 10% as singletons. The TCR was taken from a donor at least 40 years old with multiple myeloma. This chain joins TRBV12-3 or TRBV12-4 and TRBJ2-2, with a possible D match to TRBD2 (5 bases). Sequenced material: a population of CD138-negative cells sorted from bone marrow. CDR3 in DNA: TGTGCCAGCAGTCCGGACGGGATCAACACCGGGGAGCTGTTTTTT. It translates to CASSPDGINTGELFF.